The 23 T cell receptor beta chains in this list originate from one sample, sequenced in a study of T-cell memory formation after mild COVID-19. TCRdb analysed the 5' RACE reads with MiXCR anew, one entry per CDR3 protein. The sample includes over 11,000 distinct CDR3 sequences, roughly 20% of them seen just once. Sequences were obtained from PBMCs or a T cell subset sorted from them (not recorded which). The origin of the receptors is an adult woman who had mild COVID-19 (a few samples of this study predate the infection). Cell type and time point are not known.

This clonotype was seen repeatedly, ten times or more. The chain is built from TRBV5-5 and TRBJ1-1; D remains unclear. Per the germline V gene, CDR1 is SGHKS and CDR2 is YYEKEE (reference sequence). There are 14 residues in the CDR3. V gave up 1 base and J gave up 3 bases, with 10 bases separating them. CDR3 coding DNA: TGTGCCAGCAGCTTGTCGAACGGCCACACTGAAGCTTTCTTT. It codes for CASSLSNGHTEAFF.

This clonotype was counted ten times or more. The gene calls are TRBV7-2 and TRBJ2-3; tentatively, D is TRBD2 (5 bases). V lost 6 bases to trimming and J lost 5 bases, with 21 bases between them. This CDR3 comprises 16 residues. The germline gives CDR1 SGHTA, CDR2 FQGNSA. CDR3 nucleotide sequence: TGTGCCAGCAGAAGGTTGTTGGCGGGTGAGGGAGATACGCAGTATTTT. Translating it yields CASRRLLAGEGDTQYF.

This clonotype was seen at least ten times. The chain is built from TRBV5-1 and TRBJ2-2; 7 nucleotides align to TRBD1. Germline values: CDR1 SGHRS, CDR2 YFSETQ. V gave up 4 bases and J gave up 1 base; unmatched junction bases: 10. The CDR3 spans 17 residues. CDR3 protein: CASSHKVGTVNTGELFF. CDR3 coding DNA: TGCGCCAGCAGCCACAAGGTGGGGACAGTGAACACCGGGGAGCTGTTTTTT. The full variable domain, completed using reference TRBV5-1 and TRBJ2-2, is KAGVTQTPRYLIKTRGQQVTLSCSPISGHRSVSWYQQTPGQGLQFLFEYFSETQRNKGNFPGRFSGRQFSNSRSEMNVSTLELGDSALYLCASSHKVGTVNTGELFFGEGSRLTVL.

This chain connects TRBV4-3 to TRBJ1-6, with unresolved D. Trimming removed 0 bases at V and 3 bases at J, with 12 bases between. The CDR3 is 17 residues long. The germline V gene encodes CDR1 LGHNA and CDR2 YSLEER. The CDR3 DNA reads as TGCGCCAGCAGCCAAGAATCGACTGCCTTCTATAATTCACCCCTCCACTTT. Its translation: CASSQESTAFYNSPLHF.

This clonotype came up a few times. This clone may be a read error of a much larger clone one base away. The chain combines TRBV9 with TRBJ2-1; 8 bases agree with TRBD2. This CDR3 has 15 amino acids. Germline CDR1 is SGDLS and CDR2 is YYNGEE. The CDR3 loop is CASSVSGDSYTEQFF. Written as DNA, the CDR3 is TGTGCCAGCAGCGTTAGCGGGGACTCCTACACTGAGCAGTTCTTC. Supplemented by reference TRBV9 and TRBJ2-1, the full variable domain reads DSGVTQTPKHLITATGQRVTLRCSPRSGDLSVYWYQQSLDQGLQFLIQYYNGEERAKGNILERFSAQQFPDLHSELNLSSLELGDSALYFCASSVSGDSYTEQFFGPGTRLTVL.

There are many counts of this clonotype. The CDR3 here is CASSLTENNEQFF. CDR3 coding DNA: TGTGCCAGCAGCCTAACAGAGAACAATGAGCAGTTCTTC. The chain uses TRBV7-6 and TRBJ2-1; D unresolved. Trimming cost V 5 bases and J 5 bases, with 10 bases left between them. The CDR3 runs 13 residues. CDR1 and CDR2 from the germline V gene are SGHVS and FNYEAQ.

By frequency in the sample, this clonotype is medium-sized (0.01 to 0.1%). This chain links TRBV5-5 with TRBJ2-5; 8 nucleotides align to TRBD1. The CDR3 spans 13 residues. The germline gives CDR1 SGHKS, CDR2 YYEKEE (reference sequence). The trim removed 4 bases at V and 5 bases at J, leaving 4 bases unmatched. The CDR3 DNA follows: TGTGCCAGCAGCCCTTGGGACAGGGAGACCCAGTACTTC. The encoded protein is CASSPWDRETQYF.

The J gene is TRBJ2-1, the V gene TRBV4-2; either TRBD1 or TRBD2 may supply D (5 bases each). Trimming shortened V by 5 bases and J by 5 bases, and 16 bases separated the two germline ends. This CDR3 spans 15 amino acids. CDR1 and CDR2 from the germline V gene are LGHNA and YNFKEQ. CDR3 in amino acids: CASSNRDQRDNEQFF. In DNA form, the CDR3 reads TGTGCCAGCAGCAACCGGGACCAGAGGGACAATGAGCAGTTCTTC.

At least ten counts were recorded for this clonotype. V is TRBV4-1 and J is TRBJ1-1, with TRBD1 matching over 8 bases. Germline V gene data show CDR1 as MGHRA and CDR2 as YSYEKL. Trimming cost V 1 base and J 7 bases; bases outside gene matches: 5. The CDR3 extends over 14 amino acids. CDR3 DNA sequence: TGCGCCAGCAGCCAAGGTGGACAGGGAGGTGAAGCTTTCTTT. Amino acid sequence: CASSQGGQGGEAFF.

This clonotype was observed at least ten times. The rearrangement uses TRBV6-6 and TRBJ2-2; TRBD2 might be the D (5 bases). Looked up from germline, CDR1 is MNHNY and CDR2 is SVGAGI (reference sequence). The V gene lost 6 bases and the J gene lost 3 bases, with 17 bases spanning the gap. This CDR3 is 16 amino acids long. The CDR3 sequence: CASSLGRDWDTGELFF. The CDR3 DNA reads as TGTGCCAGCAGCCTAGGACGGGATTGGGACACCGGGGAGCTGTTTTTT.

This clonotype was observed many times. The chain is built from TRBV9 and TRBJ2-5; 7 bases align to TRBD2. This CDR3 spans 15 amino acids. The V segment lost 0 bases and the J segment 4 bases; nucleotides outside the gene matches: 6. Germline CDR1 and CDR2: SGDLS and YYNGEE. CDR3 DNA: TGTGCCAGCAGCGTAGAGGGCGGGAGTGGAGAGACCCAGTACTTC. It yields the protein CASSVEGGSGETQYF.

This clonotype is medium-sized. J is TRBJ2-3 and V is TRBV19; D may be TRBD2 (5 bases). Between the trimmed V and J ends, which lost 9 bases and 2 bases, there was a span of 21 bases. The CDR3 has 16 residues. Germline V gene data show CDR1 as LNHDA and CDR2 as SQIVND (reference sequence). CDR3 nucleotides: TGTGCCAGCAGTTCGTTGAGGGAGTACCCCACAGATACGCAGTATTTT. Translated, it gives CASSSLREYPTDTQYF.

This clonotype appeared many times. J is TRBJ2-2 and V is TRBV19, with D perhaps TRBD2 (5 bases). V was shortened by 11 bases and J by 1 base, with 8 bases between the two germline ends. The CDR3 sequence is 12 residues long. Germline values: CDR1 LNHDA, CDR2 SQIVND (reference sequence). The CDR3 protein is CAASGNTGELFF. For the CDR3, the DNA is TGTGCCGCCAGCGGGAACACCGGGGAGCTGTTTTTT.

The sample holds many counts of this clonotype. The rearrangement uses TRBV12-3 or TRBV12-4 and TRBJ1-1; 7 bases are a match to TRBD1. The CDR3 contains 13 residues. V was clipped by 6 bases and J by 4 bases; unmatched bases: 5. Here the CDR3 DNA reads TGTGCCAGCAGCCATCAGGGGGGCACTGAAGCTTTCTTT. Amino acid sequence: CASSHQGGTEAFF.

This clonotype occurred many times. The CDR3 nucleotides are TGTGCCAGCAGTTTATCCCCCGAACTGCCCCAGCATTTT. Translated: CASSLSPELPQHF. V gene TRBV27 combines with J gene TRBJ1-5, with D unresolved. V lost 0 bases and J lost 9, with 9 bases in between. Per the germline V gene, CDR1 is MNHEY and CDR2 is SMNVEV (reference sequence). The CDR3 is made up of 13 amino acids.

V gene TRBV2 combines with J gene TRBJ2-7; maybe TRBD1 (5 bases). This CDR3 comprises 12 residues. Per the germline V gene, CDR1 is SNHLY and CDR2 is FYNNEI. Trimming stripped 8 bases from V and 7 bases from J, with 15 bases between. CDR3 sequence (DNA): TGTGCCAGCTCACAGGCGTTTGGGGAGCAGTACTTC. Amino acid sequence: CASSQAFGEQYF.

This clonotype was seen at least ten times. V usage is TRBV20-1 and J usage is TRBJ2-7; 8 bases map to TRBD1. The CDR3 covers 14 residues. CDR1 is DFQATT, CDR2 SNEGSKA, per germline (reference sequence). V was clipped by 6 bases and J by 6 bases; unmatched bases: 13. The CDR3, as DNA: TGCAGTGCACGTTGGACAGGGATTCCGGCCGAGCAGTACTTC. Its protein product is CSARWTGIPAEQYF.

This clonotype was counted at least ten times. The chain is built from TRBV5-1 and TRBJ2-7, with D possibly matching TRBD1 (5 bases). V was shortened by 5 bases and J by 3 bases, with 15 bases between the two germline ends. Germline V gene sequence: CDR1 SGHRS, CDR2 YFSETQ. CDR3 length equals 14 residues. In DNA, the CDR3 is TGCGCCAGCAGTCCAGGGTGGAATAACTACGAGCAGTACTTC. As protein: CASSPGWNNYEQYF. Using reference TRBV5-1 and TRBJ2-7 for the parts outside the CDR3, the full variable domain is KAGVTQTPRYLIKTRGQQVTLSCSPISGHRSVSWYQQTPGQGLQFLFEYFSETQRNKGNFPGRFSGRQFSNSRSEMNVSTLELGDSALYLCASSPGWNNYEQYFGPGTRLTVT.

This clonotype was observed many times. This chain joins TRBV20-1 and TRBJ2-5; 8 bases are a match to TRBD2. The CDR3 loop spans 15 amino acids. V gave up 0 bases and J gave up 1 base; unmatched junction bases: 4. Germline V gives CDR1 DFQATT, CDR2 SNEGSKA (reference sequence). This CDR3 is CSARDSGKSQETQYF. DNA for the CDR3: TGCAGTGCTAGAGATAGCGGGAAATCCCAAGAGACCCAGTACTTC.

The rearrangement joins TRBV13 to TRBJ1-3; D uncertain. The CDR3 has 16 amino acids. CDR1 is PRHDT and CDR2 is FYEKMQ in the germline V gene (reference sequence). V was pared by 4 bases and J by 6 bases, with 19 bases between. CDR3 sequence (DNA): TGTGCCAGCAGCTCCCGGGCGGGCCCTGGGGAAAACACCATATATTTT. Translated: CASSSRAGPGENTIYF. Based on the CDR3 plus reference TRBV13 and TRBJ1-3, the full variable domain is AAGVIQSPRHLIKEKRETATLKCYPIPRHDTVYWYQQGPGQDPQFLISFYEKMQSDKGSIPDRFSAQQFSDYHSELNMSSLELGDSALYFCASSSRAGPGENTIYFGEGSWLTVV.

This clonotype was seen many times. The chain's CDR3 is CASSPEGRHNEQFF. The CDR3 DNA reads TGTGCCAGCAGCCCCGAGGGACGGCACAATGAGCAGTTCTTC. The chain joins TRBV5-6 to TRBJ2-1; perhaps D is TRBD1 or TRBD2 (5 bases each). The CDR3 spans 14 residues. Trimming took off 4 bases at V and 5 bases at J, with 13 bases between the two ends. Per the germline V gene, CDR1 is SGHDT and CDR2 is YYEEEE.

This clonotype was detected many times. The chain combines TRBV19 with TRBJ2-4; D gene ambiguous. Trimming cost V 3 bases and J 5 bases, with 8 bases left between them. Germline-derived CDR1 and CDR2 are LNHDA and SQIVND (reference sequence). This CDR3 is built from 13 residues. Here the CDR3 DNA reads TGTGCCAGTAGTATTCTGGAGCAAAACATTCAGTACTTC. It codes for CASSILEQNIQYF.

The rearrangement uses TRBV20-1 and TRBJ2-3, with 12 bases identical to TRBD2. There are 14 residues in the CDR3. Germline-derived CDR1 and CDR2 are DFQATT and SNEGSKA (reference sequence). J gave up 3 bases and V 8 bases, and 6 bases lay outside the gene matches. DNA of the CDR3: TGCAGTCTCGGACTAGCGGGGAATACAGATACGCAGTATTTT. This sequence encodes CSLGLAGNTDTQYF.